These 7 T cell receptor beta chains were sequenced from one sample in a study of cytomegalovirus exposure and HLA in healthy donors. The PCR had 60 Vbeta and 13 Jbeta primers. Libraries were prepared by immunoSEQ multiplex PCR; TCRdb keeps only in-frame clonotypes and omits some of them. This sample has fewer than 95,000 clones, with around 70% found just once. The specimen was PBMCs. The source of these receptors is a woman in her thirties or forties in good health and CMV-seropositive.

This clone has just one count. The CDR3 spells CASSLDTAGPTQYF. Written as DNA, the CDR3 is TGTGCCAGCAGCTTAGATACAGCGGGCCCCACTCAGTACTTC. The V and J genes are TRBV7-2 and TRBJ2-5, with D possibly being TRBD2 (6 bases). The CDR3 contains 14 residues. Germline V lookup: CDR1 SGHTA, CDR2 FQGNSA. V dropped 1 base and J dropped 11 bases, with 17 bases sitting between them.

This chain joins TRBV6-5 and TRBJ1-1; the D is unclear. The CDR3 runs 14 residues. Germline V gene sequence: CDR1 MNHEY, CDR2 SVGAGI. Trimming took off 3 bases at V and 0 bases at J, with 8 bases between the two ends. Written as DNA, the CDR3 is TGTGCCAGCAGTTATACCAGGATGAACACTGAAGCTTTCTTT. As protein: CASSYTRMNTEAFF.

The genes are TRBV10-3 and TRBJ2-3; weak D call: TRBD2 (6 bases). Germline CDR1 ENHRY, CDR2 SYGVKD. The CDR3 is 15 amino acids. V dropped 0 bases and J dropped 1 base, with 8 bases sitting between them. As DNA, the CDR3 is TGTGCCATCAGTGAGTCTGGGGAGGGCACAGATACGCAGTATTTT. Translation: CAISESGEGTDTQYF.

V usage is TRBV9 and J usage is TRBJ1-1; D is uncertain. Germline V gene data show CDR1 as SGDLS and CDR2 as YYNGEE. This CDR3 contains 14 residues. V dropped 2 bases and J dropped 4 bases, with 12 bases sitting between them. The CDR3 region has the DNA TGTGCCAGCAGCGTGCGGGTCGGAACCACTGAAGCTTTCTTT. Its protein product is CASSVRVGTTEAFF.

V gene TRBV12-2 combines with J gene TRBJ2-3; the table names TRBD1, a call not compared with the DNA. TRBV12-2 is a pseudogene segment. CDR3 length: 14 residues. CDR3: CASRGRTVTDTQYF. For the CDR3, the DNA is TGTGCAAGTCGGGGACGGACAGTCACAGATACGCAGTATTTT.

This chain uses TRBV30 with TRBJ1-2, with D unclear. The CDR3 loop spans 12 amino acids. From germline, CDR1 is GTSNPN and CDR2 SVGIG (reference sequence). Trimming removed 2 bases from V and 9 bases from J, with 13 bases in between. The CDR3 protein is CAWSLQSGSYTF. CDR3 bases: TGTGCCTGGAGTTTGCAGTCGGGGAGCTACACCTTC.

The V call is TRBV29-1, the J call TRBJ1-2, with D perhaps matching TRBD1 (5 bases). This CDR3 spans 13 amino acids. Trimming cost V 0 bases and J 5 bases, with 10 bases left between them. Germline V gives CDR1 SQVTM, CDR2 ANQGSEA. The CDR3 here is CSVEDRVGYGYTF. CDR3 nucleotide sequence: TGCAGCGTTGAAGACAGGGTCGGGTATGGCTACACCTTC.